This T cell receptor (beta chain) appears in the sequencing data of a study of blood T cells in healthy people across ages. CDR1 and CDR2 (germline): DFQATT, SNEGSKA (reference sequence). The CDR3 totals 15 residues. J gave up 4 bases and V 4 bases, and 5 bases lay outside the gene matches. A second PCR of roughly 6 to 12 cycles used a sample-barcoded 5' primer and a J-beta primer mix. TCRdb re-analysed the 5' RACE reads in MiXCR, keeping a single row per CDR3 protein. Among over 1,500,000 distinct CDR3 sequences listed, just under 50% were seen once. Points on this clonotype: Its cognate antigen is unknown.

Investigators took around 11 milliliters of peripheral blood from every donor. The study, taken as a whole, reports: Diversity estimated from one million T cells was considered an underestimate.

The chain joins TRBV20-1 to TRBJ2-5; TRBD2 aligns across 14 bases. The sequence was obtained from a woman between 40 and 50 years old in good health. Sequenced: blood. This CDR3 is CSAKTSGGAGETQYF. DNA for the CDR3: TGCAGTGCTAAGACTAGCGGGGGGGCCGGAGAGACCCAGTACTTC.